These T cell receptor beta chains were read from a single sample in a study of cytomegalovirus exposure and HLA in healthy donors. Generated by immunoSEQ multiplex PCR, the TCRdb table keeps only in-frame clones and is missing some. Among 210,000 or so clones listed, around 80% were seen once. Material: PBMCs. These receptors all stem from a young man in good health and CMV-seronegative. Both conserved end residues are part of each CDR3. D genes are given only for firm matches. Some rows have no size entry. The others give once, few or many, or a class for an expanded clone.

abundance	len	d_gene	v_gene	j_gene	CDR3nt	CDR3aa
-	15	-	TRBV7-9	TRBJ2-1	TGTGCCAGCAGCGAACAGGCTAGCTCCTACAATGAGCAGTTCTTC	CASSEQASSYNEQFF
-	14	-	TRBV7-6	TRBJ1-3	TGTGCCAGCAGCCAGCAGCGCTCTGGAAACACCATATATTTT	CASSQQRSGNTIYF
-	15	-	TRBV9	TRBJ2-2	TGTGCCAGCAGCGTATCGGGGGGCGGTCTCGGGGAGCTGTTTTTT	CASSVSGGGLGELFF
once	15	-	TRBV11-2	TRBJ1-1	TGTGCCAGCAGCTTAGCGGGACTTACTACCACTGAAGCTTTCTTT	CASSLAGLTTTEAFF
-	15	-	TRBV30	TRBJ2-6	TGTGCCTGGTCCCCCCCGGGGACTGGGGCCAACGTCCTGACTTTC	CAWSPPGTGANVLTF
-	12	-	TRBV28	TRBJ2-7	TGTGCCAGCAGGTTTCAGGGGGGCGAGCAGTACTTC	CASRFQGGEQYF
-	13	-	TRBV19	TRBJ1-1	TGTGCCAGTAAAACAACAGGGAACACTGAAGCTTTCTTT	CASKTTGNTEAFF
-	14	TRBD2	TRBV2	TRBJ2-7	TGTGCCAGCAGTGCCTCCGGGACTAGCTACGAGCAGTACTTC	CASSASGTSYEQYF
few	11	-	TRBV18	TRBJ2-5	TGTGCCAGCTCATTACAAGAGACCCAGTACTTC	CASSLQETQYF
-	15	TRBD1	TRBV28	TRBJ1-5	TGTGCCAGCAGCCTGACAGGGGGTGACAATCAGCCCCAGCATTTT	CASSLTGGDNQPQHF
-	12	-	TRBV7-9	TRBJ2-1	TGTGCCAGCAACAGGGACGGCAATGAGCAGTTCTTC	CASNRDGNEQFF
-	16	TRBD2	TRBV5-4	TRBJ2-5	TGTGCCAGCAGCTTGGTATCTAGCGGGGGATTAGAGACCCAGTACTTC	CASSLVSSGGLETQYF
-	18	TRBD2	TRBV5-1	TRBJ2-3	TGCGCCAGCAGCTTGGTACTAGCGGGTCCCACCCGCACAGATACGCAGTATTTT	CASSLVLAGPTRTDTQYF
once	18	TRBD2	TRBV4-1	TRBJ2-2	TGCGCCAGCAGTCAACCACGGCTAGCGGGTGGGAACACCGGGGAGCTGTTTTTT	CASSQPRLAGGNTGELFF
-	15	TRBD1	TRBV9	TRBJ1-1	TGTGCCAGCAGCGTAGGTGGAGGGGGCGCCGCTGAAGCTTTCTTT	CASSVGGGGAAEAFF
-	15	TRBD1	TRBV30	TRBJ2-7	TGTGCCTGGAGTAGGGGACAGGGGTCGAACTACGAGCAGTACTTC	CAWSRGQGSNYEQYF
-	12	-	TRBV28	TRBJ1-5	TGTGCCAGCAGTCCGGTGCCCCAGCCCCAGCATTTT	CASSPVPQPQHF
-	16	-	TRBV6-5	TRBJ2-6	TGTGCCAGCAGTTACTCGATCAGGGCTGGGGCCAACGTCCTGACTTTC	CASSYSIRAGANVLTF
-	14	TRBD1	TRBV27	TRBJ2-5	TGTGCCAGCACCACAGGGGGCGCGGGAGAGACCCAGTACTTC	CASTTGGAGETQYF
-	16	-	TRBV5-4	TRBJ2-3	TGTGCCAGCAGCTTGGGGCTAGCGCCCTTCACAGATACGCAGTATTTT	CASSLGLAPFTDTQYF
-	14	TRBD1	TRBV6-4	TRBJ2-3	TGTGCCAGCAGTGCCGGGACAGCCACAGATACGCAGTATTTT	CASSAGTATDTQYF
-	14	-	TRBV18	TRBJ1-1	TGTGCCAGCTCCCCTCAGGGTGACGACACTGAAGCTTTCTTT	CASSPQGDDTEAFF
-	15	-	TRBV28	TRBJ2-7	TGTGCCAGCAGCCCCAACGGGGACACCCTCTACGAGCAGTACTTC	CASSPNGDTLYEQYF
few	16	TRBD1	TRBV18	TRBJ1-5	TGTGCCAGCTCTCGCGAGCCGGGACAGGGTAATCAGCCCCAGCATTTT	CASSREPGQGNQPQHF
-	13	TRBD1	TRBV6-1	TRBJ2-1	TGTGCCAGCAGCGGGACAGCATACAATGAGCAGTTCTTC	CASSGTAYNEQFF
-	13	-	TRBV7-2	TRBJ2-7	TGTGCCAGCAGCTTAGGACAGTTGTACGAGCAGTACTTC	CASSLGQLYEQYF
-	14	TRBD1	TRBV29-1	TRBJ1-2	TGCAGCGTCGGGACAGGGGGCGATAACTATGGCTACACCTTC	CSVGTGGDNYGYTF
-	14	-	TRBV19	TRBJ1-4	TGTGCCACCAATCGCGGGGGCGGCCCTGAAAAACTGTTTTTT	CATNRGGGPEKLFF
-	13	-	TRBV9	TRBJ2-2	TGTGCCAGCACGGACTCAAGCACCGGGGAGCTGTTTTTT	CASTDSSTGELFF
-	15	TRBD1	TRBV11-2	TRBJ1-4	TGTGCCAGCAGCCTAGCGGGACAGCCTAATGAAAAACTGTTTTTT	CASSLAGQPNEKLFF
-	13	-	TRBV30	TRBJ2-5	TGTGCCTGGAGCCTTGGGGCCCAAGAGACCCAGTACTTC	CAWSLGAQETQYF
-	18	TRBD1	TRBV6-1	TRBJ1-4	TGTGCCAGCAGTGTAGACAGGGGGCCACTGACAACTAATGAAAAACTGTTTTTT	CASSVDRGPLTTNEKLFF
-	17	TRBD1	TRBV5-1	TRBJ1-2	TGCGCCAGCAGCGTACAGGGACAGGGAACAGGGTTACGTGGCTACACCTTC	CASSVQGQGTGLRGYTF
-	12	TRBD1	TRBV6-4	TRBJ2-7	TGTGCCCGACAGGGGAACCCCTACGAGCAGTACTTC	CARQGNPYEQYF
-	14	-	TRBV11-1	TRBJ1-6	TGTGCCAGCAGCTTACGACAGATGCTTTCACCCCTCCACTTT	CASSLRQMLSPLHF
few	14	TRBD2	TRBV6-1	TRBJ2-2	TGTGCCACCGGGACTAGCGGGAGTATCGGGGAGCTGTTTTTT	CATGTSGSIGELFF
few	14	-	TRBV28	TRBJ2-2	TGTGCCAGCAGTAATTATCTCCAGACCGGGGAGCTGTTTTTT	CASSNYLQTGELFF
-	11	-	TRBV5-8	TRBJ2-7	TGTGCCAGCAGCCAGTTCTACGAGCAGTACTTC	CASSQFYEQYF
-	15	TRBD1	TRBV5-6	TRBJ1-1	TGTGCCAGCAGCGGGGAGGGACAGGTACCTATCGGAGCTTTCTTT	CASSGEGQVPIGAFF
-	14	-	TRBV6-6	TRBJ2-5	TGTGCCAGCAGTTACGGCAGGGTTGGAGAGACCCAGTACTTC	CASSYGRVGETQYF
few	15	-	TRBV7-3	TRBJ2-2	TGTGCCAGCAGCTTAACTGGCCCCTCCAGTGGGGAGCTGTTTTTT	CASSLTGPSSGELFF
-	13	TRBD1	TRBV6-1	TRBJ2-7	TGTGCCAGCAATTCGGACAGGGTAGGGGAGCAGTACTTC	CASNSDRVGEQYF
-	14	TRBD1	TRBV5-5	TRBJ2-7	TGTGCCAGCAGCTTGGAGTGGACAGGGGTCGAGCAGTACTTC	CASSLEWTGVEQYF
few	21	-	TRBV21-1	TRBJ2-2	TGTGCCAGCAGCCGCCCCTACTGGAGGGCTAGCGGGAGGAGCGCCACCGGGGAGCTGTTTTTT	CASSRPYWRASGRSATGELFF
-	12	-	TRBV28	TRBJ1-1	TGTGCCAGCAGTCCCCAGGCCCAGGAAGCTTTCTTT	CASSPQAQEAFF
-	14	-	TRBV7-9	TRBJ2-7	TGTGCCAGCAGCCCCAACGGACACTCCTACGAGCAGTACTTC	CASSPNGHSYEQYF
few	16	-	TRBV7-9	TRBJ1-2	TGTGCCAGCAGCTTAGCGGGCTTGGGGCCCAACTATGGCTACACCTTC	CASSLAGLGPNYGYTF
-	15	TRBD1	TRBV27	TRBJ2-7	TGTGCCAGCAGTCCCGGACAGGTCCTTTCCTACGAGCAGTACTTC	CASSPGQVLSYEQYF
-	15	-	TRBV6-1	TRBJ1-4	TGTGCCAGCAGTTCCCGGTGGAGGGGAGATGCAAAACTGTTTTTT	CASSSRWRGDAKLFF
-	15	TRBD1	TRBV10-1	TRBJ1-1	TGCGCCAGCAGATCACACAGGGGGCTGGGCACTGAAGCTTTCTTT	CASRSHRGLGTEAFF